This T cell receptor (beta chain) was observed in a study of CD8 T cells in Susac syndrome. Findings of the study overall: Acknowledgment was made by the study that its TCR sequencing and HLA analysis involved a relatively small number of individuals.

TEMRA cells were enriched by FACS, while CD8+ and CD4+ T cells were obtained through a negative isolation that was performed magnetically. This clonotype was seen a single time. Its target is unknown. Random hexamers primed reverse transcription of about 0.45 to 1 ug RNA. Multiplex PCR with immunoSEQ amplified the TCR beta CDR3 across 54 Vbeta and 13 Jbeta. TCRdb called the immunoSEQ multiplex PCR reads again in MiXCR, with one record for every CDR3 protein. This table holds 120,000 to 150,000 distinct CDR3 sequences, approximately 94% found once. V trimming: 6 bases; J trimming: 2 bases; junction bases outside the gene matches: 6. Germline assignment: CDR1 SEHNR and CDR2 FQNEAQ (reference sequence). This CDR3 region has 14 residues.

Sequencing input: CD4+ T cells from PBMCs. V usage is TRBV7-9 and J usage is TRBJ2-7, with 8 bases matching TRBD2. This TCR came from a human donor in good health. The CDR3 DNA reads TGTGCCAGCAGTTCACTCGGGGGGGCCTACGAGCAGTACTTC. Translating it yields CASSSLGGAYEQYF.